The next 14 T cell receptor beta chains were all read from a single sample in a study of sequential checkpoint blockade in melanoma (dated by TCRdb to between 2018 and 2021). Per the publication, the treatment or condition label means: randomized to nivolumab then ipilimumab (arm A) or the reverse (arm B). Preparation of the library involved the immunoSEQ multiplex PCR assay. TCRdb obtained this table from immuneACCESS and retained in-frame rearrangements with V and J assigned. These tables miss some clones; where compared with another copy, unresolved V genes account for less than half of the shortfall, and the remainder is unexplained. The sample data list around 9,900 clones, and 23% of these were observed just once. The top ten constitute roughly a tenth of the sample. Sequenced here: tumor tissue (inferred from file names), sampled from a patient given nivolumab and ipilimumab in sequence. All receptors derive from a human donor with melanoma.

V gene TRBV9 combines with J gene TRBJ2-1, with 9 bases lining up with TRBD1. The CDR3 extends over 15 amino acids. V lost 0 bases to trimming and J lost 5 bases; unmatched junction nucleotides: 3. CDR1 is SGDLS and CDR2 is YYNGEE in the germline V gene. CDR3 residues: CASSVGTGGHNEQFF. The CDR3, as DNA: TGTGCCAGCAGCGTAGGAACAGGGGGCCACAATGAGCAGTTCTTC.

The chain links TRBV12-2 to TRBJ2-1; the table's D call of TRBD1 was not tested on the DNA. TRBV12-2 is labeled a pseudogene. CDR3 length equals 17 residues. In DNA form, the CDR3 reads TGTGCAAGTCGCTTAGCGCGGAGGGGGCTAACCTACAATGAGCAGTTCTTC. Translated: CASRLARRGLTYNEQFF.

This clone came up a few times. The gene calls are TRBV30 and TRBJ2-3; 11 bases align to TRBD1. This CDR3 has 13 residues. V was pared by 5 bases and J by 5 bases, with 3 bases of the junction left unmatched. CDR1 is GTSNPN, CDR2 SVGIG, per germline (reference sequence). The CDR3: CAWGQGAGDTQYF. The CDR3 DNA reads TGTGCCTGGGGACAGGGGGCGGGAGATACGCAGTATTTT.

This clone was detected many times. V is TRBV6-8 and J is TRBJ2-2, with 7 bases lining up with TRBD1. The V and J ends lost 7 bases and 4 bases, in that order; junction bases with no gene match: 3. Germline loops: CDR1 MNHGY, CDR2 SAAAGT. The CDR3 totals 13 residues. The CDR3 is CASTGQLTGELFF. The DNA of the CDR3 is TGTGCCAGCACGGGACAGCTCACCGGGGAGCTGTTTTTT.

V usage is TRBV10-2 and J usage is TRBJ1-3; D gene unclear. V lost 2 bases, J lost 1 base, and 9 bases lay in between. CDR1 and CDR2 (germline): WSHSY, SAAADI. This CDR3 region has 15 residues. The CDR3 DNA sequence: TGCGCCAGCAGTGAGCCCGGAGGGTCTGGAAACACCATATATTTT. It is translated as CASSEPGGSGNTIYF.

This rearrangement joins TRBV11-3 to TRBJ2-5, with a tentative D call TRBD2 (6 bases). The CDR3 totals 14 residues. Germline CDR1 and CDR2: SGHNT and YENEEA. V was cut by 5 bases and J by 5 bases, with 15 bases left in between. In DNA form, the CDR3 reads TGTGCCAGCAGCCTACTGGGGGGTGAGGAGACCCAGTACTTC. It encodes CASSLLGGEETQYF.

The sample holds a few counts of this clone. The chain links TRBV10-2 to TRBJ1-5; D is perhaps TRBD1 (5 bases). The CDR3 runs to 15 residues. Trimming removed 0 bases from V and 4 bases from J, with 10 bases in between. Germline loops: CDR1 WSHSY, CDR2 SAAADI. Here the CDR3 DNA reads TGCGCCAGCAGTGAGTCGTTGGGGGAAAATCAGCCCCAGCATTTT. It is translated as CASSESLGENQPQHF.

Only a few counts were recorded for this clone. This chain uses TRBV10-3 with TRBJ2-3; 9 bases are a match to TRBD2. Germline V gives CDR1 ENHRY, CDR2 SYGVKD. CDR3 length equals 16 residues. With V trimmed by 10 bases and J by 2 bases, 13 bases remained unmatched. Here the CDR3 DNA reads TGTGCCACGTCTACTATAGCGGGGGATCCCACAGATACGCAGTATTTT. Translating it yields CATSTIAGDPTDTQYF.

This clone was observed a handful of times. The CDR3 loop reads CASSLGDRGHGYTF. In DNA form, the CDR3 reads TGTGCCAGCAGTTTAGGGGACAGGGGGCATGGCTACACCTTC. The rearrangement links TRBV28 to TRBJ1-2; TRBD1 aligns across 12 bases. The CDR3 consists of 14 residues. J was trimmed by 6 bases and V by 2 bases; bases with no gene match: 1. Germline-derived CDR1 and CDR2 are MDHEN and SYDVKM.

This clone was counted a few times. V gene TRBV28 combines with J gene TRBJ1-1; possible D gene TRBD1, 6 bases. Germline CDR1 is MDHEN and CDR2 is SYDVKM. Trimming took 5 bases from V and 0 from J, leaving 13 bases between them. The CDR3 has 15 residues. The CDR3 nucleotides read TGTGCCAGCAGTCCCAGGACAGAAATGAACACTGAAGCTTTCTTT. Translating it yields CASSPRTEMNTEAFF.

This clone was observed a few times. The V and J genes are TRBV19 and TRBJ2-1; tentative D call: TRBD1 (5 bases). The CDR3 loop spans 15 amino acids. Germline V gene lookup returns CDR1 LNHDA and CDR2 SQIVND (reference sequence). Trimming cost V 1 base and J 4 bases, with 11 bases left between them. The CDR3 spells CASSIGGSIYNEQFF. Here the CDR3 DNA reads TGTGCCAGTAGTATAGGGGGCAGCATTTACAATGAGCAGTTCTTC.

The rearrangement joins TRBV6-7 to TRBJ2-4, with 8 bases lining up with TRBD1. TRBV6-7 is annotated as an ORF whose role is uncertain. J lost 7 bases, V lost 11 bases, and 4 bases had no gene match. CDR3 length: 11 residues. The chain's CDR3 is CAAGGLNIQYF. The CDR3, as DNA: TGTGCCGCAGGGGGCTTGAACATTCAGTACTTC.

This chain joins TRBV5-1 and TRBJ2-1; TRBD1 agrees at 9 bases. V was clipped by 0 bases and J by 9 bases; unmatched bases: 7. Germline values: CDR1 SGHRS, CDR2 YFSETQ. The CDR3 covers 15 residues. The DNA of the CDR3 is TGCGCCAGCAGCTTGGGGGACAGGGTTTTGGGTGAGCAGTTCTTC. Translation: CASSLGDRVLGEQFF.

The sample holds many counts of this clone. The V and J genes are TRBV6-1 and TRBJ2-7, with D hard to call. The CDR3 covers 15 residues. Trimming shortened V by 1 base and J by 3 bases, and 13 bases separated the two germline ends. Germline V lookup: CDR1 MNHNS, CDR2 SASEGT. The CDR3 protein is CASSEELHLNYEQYF. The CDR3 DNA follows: TGTGCCAGCAGTGAAGAGCTACACCTTAACTACGAGCAGTACTTC.